Below are 3 T cell receptor beta chains sequenced from a single sample in a study of T cells in women clearing cervical HPV infection. Clones were read by immunoSEQ multiplex PCR, and TCRdb kept only the in-frame ones, dropping some. This sample's table has under 20,000 clones. Sequencing was performed on blood buffy coat. These receptors all come from a woman between 18 and 69 years old with a cervical HPV16 infection that either progressed to CIN3+ or cleared (not recorded which).

Notes on this clone: The read ends 3 residues shy of where the CDR3 ends; the end is completed using the germline J gene. V gene TRBV7-3 combines with J gene TRBJ2-1, with TRBD2 as a possible D gene (6 bases). Trimming removed 4 bases at V and 4 bases at J, with 14 bases between. The CDR3 runs to 15 residues. CDR1 is SGHTA and CDR2 is FQGTGA in the germline V gene. CDR3 amino acids: CASSSGGDLYNEQFF. The sequenced part of the CDR3 DNA is TGTGCCAGCAGCTCGGGCGGGGATCTTTACAATGAG. Using reference TRBV7-3 and TRBJ2-1 for the parts outside the CDR3, the full variable domain is GAGVSQTPSNKVTEKGKYVELRCDPISGHTALYWYRQSLGQGPEFLIYFQGTGAADDSGLPNDRFFAVRPEGSVSTLKIQRTERGDSAVYLCASSSGGDLYNEQFFGPGTRLTVL.

Incomplete CDR3 DNA: TGTGCCAGTAGTACGCAGGCTAGCGGGGCTGGGACC. Translating it yields CASSTQASGAGT. The entire CDR3 protein is CASSTQASGAGTQYF. The chain is built from TRBV19 and TRBJ2-5; 9 positions agree with TRBD2. Read data end 3 residues before the CDR3 end; the end is taken from the germline J gene. Germline trimming cut 4 bases from V and 7 bases from J; bases unmatched to any gene: 10. Germline V CDR1 and CDR2: LNHDA, SQIVND (reference sequence). The CDR3 loop spans 15 amino acids.

Details on this clone: The read stops 3 residues short of the end of the CDR3; the missing end is completed from the germline J gene. The V call is TRBV19, the J call TRBJ1-5, with 10 bases aligning to TRBD1. Germline assignment: CDR1 LNHDA and CDR2 SQIVND (reference sequence). The CDR3 loop spans 14 amino acids. With V trimmed by 9 bases and J by 3 bases, 5 bases remained unmatched. CDR3 in amino acids: CASAGTGANQPQHF. The CDR3 DNA, read in part, is TGTGCCAGCGCCGGGACAGGGGCCAATCAGCCC.